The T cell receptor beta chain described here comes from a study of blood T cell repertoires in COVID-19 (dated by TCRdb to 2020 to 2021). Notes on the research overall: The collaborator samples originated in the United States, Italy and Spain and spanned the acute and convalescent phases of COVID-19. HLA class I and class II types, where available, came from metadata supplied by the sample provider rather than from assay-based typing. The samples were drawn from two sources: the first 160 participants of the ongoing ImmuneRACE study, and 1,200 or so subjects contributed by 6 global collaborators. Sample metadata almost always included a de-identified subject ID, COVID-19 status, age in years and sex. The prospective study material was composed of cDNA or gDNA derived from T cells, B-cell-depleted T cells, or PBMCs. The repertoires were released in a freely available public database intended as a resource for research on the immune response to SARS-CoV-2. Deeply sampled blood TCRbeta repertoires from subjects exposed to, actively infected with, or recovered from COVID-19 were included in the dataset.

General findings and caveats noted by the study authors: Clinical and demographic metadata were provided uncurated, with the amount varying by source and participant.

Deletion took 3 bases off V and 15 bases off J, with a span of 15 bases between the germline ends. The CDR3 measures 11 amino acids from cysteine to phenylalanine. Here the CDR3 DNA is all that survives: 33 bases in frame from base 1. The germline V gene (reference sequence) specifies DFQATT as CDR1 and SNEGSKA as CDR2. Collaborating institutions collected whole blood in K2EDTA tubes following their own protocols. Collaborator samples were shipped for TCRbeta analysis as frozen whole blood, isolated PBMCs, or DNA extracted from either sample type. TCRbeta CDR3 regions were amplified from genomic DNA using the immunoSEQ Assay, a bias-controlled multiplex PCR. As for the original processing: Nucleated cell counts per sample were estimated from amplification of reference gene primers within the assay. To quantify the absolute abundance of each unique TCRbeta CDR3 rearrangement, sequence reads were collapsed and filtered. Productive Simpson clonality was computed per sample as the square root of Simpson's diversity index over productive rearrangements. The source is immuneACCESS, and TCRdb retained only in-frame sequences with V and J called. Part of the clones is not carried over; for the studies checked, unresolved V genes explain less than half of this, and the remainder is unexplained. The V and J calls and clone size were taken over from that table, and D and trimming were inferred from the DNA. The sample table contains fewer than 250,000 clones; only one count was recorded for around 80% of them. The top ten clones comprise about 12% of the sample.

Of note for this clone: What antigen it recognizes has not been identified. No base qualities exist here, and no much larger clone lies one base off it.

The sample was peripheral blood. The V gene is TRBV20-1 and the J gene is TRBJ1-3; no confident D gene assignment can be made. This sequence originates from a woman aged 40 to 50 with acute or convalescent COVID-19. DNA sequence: TGCAGTGCTAGTACGGGGTCCCACGCATATTTT. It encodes CSASTGSHAYF.